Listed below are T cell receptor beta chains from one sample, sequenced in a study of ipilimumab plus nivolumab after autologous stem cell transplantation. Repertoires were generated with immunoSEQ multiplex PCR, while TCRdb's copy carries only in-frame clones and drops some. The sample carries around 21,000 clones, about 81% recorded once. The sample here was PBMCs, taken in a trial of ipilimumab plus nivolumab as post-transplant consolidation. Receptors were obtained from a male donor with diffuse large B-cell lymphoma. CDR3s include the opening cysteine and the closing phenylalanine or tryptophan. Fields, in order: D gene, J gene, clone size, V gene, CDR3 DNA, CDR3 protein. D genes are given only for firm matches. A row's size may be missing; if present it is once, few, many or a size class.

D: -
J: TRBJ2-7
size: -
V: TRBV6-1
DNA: TGTGCCAGCAGTGAAGCTCAGGGGCCCTACGAGCAGTACTTC
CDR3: CASSEAQGPYEQYF

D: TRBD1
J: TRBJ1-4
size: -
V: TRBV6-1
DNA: TGTGCCAGCAGTGAGCGGACAGGGGCCGTTGCGGAAAAACTGTTTTTT
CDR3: CASSERTGAVAEKLFF

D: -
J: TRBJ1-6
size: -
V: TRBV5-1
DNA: TGCGCCAGCAACAAACTTGGGGGTGGGAATTCACCCCTCCACTTT
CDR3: CASNKLGGGNSPLHF

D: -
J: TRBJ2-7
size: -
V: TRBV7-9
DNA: TGTGCCAGCAGCTTAGAGCGGGCTATACGACCGTACGAGCAGTACTTC
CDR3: CASSLERAIRPYEQYF

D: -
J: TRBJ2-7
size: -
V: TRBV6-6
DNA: TGTGCCAGCAGTTATGGCCTTATTTTCTACTTC
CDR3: CASSYGLIFYF

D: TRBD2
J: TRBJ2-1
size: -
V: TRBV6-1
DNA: TGTGCCAGCAGTGATCGCGGGACTAGAGGTAGTGAGCAGTTCTTC
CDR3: CASSDRGTRGSEQFF

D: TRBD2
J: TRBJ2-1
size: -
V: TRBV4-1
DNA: TGCGCCAGCAGCCAAGCCCCAGCTAGCGGGGGGGAAGTAGAGCAGTTCTTC
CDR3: CASSQAPASGGEVEQFF

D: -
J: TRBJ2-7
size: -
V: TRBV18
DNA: TGTGCCAGCTCACTCACTGACCCCTACGAGCAGTACTTC
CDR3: CASSLTDPYEQYF

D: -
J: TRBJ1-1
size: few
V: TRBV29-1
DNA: TGCAGCGTTGACGGAGGGACTGAAGCTTTCTTT
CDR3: CSVDGGTEAFF

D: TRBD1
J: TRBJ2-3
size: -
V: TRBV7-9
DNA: TGTGCCAGCAGCCCGGGACAGCTAAGCACAGATACGCAGTATTTT
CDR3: CASSPGQLSTDTQYF

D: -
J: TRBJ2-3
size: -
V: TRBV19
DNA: TGTGCCAGTAGTATATGGGGGACGCAGTATTTT
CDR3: CASSIWGTQYF

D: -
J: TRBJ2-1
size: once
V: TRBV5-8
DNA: TGTGCCAGCAGCACCCGCTTTGGCTTCAATGAGCAGTTCTTC
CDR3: CASSTRFGFNEQFF

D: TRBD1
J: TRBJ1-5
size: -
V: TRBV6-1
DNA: TGTGCCAGCAGACCCGGGACAGGGGAACAGCCCCAGCATTTT
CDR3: CASRPGTGEQPQHF

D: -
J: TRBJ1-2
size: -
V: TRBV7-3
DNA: TGTGCCAGCAGCACTGACCTAACGGGCTACACCTTC
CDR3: CASSTDLTGYTF

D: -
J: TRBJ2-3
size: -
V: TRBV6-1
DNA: TGTGCCAGCAGTGAAGGGGGGGGCCCCGATACGCAGTATTTT
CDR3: CASSEGGGPDTQYF

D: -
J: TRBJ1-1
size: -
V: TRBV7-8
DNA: TGTGCCAGCAGCCGCCGCCGAGGACCTGTAGGGAACACTGAAGCTTTCTTT
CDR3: CASSRRRGPVGNTEAFF

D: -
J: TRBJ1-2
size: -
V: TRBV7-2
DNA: TGTGCCAGCAGCTTAGACAGGGTTGGGACCTATGGCTACACCTTC
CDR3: CASSLDRVGTYGYTF

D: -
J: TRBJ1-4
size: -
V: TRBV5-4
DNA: TGTGCCAGCAGCTTAGGGGGGCGGACAACTAATGAAAAACTGTTTTTT
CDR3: CASSLGGRTTNEKLFF

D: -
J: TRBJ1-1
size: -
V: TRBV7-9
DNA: TGTGCCAGCAGCAAAGGGGGACCAATGAACACTGAAGCTTTCTTT
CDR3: CASSKGGPMNTEAFF

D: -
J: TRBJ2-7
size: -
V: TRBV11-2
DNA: TGTGCCAGCACGAGTTCAGGGAGTATCTACGAGCAGTACTTC
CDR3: CASTSSGSIYEQYF

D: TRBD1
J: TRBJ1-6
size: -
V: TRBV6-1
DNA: TGTGCCAGCAGTGAAGCTAGGACAGGGAGCTCCTATAATTCACCCCTCCACTTT
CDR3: CASSEARTGSSYNSPLHF

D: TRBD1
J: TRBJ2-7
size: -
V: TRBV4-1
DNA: TGCGCCAGCAGCCAAGTGGGACAGCACTACGAGCAGTACTTC
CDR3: CASSQVGQHYEQYF

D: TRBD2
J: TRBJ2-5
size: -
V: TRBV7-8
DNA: TGTGCCAGCAGCGAAAGGGGACCGGGACTAGCGGGGAAAGAGACCCAGTACTTC
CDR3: CASSERGPGLAGKETQYF

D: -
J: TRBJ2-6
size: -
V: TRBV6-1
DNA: TGTGCCAGCCTTGACACCTCTGGGGCCAACGTCCTGACTTTC
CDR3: CASLDTSGANVLTF

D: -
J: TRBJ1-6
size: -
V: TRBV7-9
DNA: TGTGCCAGCAGCTTAGATTTGGGGGAGGGTTCACCCCTCCACTTT
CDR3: CASSLDLGEGSPLHF

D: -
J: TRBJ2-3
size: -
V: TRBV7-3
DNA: TGTGCCAGCAGCTTAAACCCGGCGGGTAGCACAGATACGCAGTATTTT
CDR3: CASSLNPAGSTDTQYF

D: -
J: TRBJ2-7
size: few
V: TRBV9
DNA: TGTGCCAGCAGCGGACCGGGGGACTACGAGCAGTACTTC
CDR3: CASSGPGDYEQYF

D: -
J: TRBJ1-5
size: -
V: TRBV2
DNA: TGTGCCACGGGGTCCGGGGTACGCAATCAGCCCCAGCATTTT
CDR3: CATGSGVRNQPQHF